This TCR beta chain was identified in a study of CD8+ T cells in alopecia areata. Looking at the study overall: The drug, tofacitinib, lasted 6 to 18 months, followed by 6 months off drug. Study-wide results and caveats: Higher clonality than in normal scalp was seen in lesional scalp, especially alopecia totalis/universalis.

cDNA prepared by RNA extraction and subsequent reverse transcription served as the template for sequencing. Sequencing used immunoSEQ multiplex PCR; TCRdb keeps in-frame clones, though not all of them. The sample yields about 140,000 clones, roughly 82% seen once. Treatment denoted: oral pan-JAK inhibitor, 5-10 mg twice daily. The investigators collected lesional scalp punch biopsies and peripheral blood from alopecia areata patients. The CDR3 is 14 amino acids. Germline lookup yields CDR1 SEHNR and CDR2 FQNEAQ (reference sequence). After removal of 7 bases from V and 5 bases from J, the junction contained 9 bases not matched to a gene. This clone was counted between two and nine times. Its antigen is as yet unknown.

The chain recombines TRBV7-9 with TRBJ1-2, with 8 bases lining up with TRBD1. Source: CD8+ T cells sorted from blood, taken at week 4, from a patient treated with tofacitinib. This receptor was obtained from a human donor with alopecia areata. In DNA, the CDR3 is TGTGCCAGCACCTATTCGACAGGGGTTTATGGCTACACCTTC. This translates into CASTYSTGVYGYTF. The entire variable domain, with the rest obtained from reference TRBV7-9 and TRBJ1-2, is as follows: DTGVSQNPRHKITKRGQNVTFRCDPISEHNRLYWYRQTLGQGPEFLTYFQNEAQLEKSRLLSDRFSAERPKGSFSTLEIQRTEQGDSAMYLCASTYSTGVYGYTFGSGTRLTVV.